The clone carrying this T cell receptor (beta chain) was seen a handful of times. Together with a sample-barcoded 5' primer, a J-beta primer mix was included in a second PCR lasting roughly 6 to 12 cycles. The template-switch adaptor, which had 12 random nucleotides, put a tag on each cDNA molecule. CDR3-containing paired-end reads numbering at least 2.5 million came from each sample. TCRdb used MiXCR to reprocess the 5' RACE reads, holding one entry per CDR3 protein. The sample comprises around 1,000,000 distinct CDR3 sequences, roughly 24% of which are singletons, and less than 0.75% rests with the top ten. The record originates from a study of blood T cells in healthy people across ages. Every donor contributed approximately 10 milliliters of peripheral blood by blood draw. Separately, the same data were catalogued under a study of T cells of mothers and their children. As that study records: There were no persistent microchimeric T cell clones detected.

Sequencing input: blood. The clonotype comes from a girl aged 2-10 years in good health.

The CDR3 loop reads CATSDYNDEQYF. The CDR3 region has the DNA TGTGCCACCAGTGATTATAACGACGAGCAGTACTTC. The rearrangement joins TRBV24-1 to TRBJ2-7; the D is unclear. The CDR3 is 12 residues long. Germline V gene sequence: CDR1 KGHDR, CDR2 SFDVKD. V was cut by 2 bases and J by 5 bases, with 6 bases left in between.